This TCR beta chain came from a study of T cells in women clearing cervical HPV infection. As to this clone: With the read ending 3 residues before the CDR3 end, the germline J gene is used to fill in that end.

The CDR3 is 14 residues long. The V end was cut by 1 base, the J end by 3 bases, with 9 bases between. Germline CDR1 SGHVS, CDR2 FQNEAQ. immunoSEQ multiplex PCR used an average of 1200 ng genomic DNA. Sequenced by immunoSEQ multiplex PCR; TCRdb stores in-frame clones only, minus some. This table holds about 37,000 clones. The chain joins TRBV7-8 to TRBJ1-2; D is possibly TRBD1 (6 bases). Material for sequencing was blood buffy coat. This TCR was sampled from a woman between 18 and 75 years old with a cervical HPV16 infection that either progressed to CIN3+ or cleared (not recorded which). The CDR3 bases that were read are TGTGCCAGCAGCTTAGAGGGACAATACTATGGC. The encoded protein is CASSLEGQYYG. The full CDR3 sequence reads CASSLEGQYYGYTF.